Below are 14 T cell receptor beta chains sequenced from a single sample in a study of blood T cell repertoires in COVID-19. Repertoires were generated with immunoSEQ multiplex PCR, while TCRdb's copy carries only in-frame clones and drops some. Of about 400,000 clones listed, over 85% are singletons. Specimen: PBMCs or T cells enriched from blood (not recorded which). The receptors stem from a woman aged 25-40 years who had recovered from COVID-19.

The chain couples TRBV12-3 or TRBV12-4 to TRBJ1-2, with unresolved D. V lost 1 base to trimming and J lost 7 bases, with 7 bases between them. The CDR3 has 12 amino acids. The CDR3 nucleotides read TGTGCCAGCAGTTTAGGAGATACTGGCTACACCTTC. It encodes CASSLGDTGYTF.

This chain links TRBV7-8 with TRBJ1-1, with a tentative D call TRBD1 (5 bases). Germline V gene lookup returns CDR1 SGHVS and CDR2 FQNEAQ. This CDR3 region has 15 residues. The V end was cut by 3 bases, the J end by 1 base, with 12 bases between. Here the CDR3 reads CASSFRRGPNTEAFF. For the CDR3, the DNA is TGTGCCAGCAGCTTCCGGAGGGGACCGAACACTGAAGCTTTCTTT.

The chain's CDR3 is CASSRDRGSTEAFF. The DNA for the CDR3 is TGTGCCAGCTCCCGGGACAGGGGGAGCACTGAAGCTTTCTTT. This sequence joins TRBV2 and TRBJ1-1; 11 bases map to TRBD1. In germline, CDR1 is SNHLY, CDR2 FYNNEI. This CDR3 has 14 residues. Unmatched junction bases numbered 6, after V lost 8 bases and J lost 4 bases. The full variable domain, completed using reference TRBV2 and TRBJ1-1, is EPEVTQTPSHQVTQMGQEVILRCVPISNHLYFYWYRQILGQKVEFLVSFYNNEISEKSEIFDDQFSVERPDGSNFTLKIRSTKLEDSAMYFCASSRDRGSTEAFFGQGTRLTVV.

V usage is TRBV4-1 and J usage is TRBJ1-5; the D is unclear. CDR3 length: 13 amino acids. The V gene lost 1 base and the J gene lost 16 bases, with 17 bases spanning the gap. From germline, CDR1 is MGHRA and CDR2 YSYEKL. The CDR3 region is CASSQVRGGHPHF. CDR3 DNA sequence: TGCGCCAGCAGCCAAGTTCGCGGCGGTCATCCCCATTTT.

The CDR3, as DNA: TGTGCCAGCAGCTTCGAACGGACATCGCAGTTCTTC. Encoded protein: CASSFERTSQFF. The chain recombines TRBV7-9 with TRBJ2-1, with D possibly being TRBD1 (5 bases). CDR1 and CDR2 from the germline V gene are SEHNR and FQNEAQ (reference sequence). The CDR3 is made up of 12 amino acids. Between the trimmed V and J ends, which lost 3 bases and 12 bases, there was a span of 12 bases.

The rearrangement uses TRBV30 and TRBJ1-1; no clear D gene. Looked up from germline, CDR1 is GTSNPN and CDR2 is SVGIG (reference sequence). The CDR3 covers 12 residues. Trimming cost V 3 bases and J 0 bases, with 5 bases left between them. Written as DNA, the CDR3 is TGTGCCTGGAGGAGGGTGAACACTGAAGCTTTCTTT. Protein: CAWRRVNTEAFF.

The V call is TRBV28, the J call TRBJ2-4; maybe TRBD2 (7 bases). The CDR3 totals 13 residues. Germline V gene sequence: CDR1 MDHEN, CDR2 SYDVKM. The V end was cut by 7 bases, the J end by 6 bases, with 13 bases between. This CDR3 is CASTQGRGNIQYF. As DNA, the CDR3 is TGTGCCAGCACCCAGGGGAGGGGAAACATTCAGTACTTC.

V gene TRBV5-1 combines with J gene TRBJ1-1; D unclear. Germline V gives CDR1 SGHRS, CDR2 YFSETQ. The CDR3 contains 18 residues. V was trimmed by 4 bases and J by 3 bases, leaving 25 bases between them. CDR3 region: CASSVPELPKAADTEAFF. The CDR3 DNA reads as TGCGCCAGCAGCGTCCCCGAACTCCCTAAGGCAGCGGACACTGAAGCTTTCTTT.

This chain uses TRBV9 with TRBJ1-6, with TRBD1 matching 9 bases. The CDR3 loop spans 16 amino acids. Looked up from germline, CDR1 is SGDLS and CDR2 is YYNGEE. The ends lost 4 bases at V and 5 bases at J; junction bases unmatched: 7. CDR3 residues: CASSLSDRGNNSPLHF. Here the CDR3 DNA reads TGTGCCAGCAGCTTATCGGACAGGGGCAATAATTCACCCCTCCACTTT.

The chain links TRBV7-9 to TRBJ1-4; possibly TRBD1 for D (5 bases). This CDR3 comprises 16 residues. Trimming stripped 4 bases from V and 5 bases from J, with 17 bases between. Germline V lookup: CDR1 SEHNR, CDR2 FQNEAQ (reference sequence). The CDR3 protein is CASSSNSGWGNEKLFF. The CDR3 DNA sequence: TGTGCCAGCAGCTCGAATTCAGGGTGGGGCAATGAAAAACTGTTTTTT.

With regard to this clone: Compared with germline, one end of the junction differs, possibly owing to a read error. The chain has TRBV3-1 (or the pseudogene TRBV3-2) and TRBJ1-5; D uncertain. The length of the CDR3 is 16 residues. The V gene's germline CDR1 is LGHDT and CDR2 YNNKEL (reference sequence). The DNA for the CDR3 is TGTGCCAGCACCCAACCAGGTTGGTTTGGTATTCAGCCCCAGCATTTT. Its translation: CASTQPGWFGIQPQHF.

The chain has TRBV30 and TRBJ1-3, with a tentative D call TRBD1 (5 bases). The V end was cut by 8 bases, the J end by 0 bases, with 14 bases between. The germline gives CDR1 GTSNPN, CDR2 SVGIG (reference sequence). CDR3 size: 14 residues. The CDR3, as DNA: TGTGCCAGTATTCAGGGTGCCTCTGGAAACACCATATATTTT. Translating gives CASIQGASGNTIYF.

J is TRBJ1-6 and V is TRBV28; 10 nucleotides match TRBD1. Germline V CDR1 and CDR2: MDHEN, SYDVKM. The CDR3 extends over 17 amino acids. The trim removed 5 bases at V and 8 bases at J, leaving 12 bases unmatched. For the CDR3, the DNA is TGTGCCAGCAGTACACTACCGGGACAGGGGATTGATTCACCCCTCCACTTT. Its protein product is CASSTLPGQGIDSPLHF.

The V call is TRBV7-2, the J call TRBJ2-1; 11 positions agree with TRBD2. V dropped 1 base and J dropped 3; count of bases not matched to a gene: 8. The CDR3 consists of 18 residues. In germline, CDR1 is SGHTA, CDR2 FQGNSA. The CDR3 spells CASSLVFSGGVGYNEQFF. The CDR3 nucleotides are TGTGCCAGCAGCTTAGTTTTTAGCGGGGGGGTCGGCTACAATGAGCAGTTCTTC.